Here is one T cell receptor beta chain with its context. Its matching antigen is unknown. The sample comes from a study of naive and memory T cell subsets. General study findings and limits: A few larger clonotypes appeared in naive repertoires, especially CD8, possibly memory cells re-expressing CD45RA.

The beta constant-region primer was an equimolar mix of two oligonucleotides covering TRBC1 and TRBC2. Four rounds of PCR amplified the ligated cDNA using nested alpha and beta constant-region primers plus SP2. TCRdb re-analysed the UMI-ligation and nested PCR reads in MiXCR, keeping a single row per CDR3 protein. The table shows about 99,000 distinct CDR3 sequences, with about 14% occurring only once. The V gene's germline CDR1 is SQVTM and CDR2 ANQGSEA. The germline V and J ends were trimmed by 2 bases and 1 base, with 9 bases remaining between them. The length of the CDR3 is 14 residues. This receptor was obtained from a human donor in good health. The rearrangement links TRBV29-1 to TRBJ2-1; D uncertain. The sequenced sample consisted of naive CD8+ T cells from blood. In DNA, the CDR3 is TGCAGCGTTGAACCCGTCGTGTCCTACAATGAGCAGTTCTTC. Amino acid sequence: CSVEPVVSYNEQFF.